A selection of T cell receptor beta chains follows, all from one sample in a study of a mutant IDH1 vaccine in newly diagnosed glioma. These TCRs are of unknown antigen specificity. Method: immunoSEQ multiplex PCR; TCRdb's copy keeps in-frame clones and lacks some. The sample lists roughly 130,000 clones, roughly 75% seen once, with 4.5% to 6% in the top ten. The sample here was PBMCs, taken from a glioma patient whose treatment included an IDH1 peptide vaccine. The receptors were sampled from a man aged 40-50 years with glioma. The CDR3 runs from the conserved cysteine through the conserved F or W. The order of the fields is D gene, clone size, V gene, J gene, CDR3 DNA, CDR3 protein. A D gene is named only where the DNA matches it firmly. The size entry is marked missing in some rows and otherwise reads once, few, many or a size class.

>NA|NA|TRBV10-1|TRBJ2-1
TGCGCCAGCAGTGAGTTCCGATACAATGAGCAGTTCTTC
CASSEFRYNEQFF
>NA|NA|TRBV4-3|TRBJ2-7
TGCGCCAGCAGCCCATCGGTGGGAGCCTACGAGCAGTACTTC
CASSPSVGAYEQYF
>TRBD2|NA|TRBV2|TRBJ2-1
TGTGCCAGCAGCGCACTAGCGGGGGGGACCTACAATGAGCAGTTCTTC
CASSALAGGTYNEQFF
>TRBD1|NA|TRBV7-7|TRBJ2-5
TGTGCTAGCAGCCTAGATGACAGGGCTTTGGAGACCCAGTACTTC
CASSLDDRALETQYF
>NA|NA|TRBV20-1|TRBJ2-5
TGCAGTGCTGGGGAAGGGGCAGGGGAGTACTTC
CSAGEGAGEYF
>TRBD2|NA|TRBV29-1|TRBJ2-7
TGCAGCGTTGAAGATCCAGCGGGAGGACCATACGAGCAGTACTTC
CSVEDPAGGPYEQYF
>NA|once|TRBV2|TRBJ2-6
TGTGCCAGCAGTGAAGCGCTTCTGGACTCTGGGGCCAACGTCCTGACTTTC
CASSEALLDSGANVLTF
>NA|NA|TRBV19|TRBJ1-6
TGTGCCAGTACCACAAGGGAGGGATTTACTTCACCCCTCCACTTT
CASTTREGFTSPLHF
>TRBD1|few|TRBV18|TRBJ1-1
TGTGCCAGCTCTCGGACAGGGTACACTGAAGCTTTCTTT
CASSRTGYTEAFF
>NA|NA|TRBV9|TRBJ2-4
TGTGCCAGCAGCGTTTCCGTAGCCAAAAACATTCAGTACTTC
CASSVSVAKNIQYF
>NA|few|TRBV18|TRBJ2-7
TGTGCCAGCTCACCGAACAGGGTCCCCGAGCAGTACTTC
CASSPNRVPEQYF
>TRBD1|NA|TRBV4-3|TRBJ1-1
TGCGCCAGCAGCCAAGGGGGGACAGGGGGCACTGAAGCTTTCTTT
CASSQGGTGGTEAFF
>TRBD2|NA|TRBV28|TRBJ2-7
TGTGCCAGCACCCCACGACTAGCAATCTACGAGCAGTACTTC
CASTPRLAIYEQYF
>TRBD2|NA|TRBV11-2|TRBJ2-7
TGTGCCAGCAGCTTAGGGACTAGCGGGTACTACGAGCAGTACTTC
CASSLGTSGYYEQYF
>NA|NA|TRBV7-3|TRBJ2-7
TGTGCCAGCAGGAACTACGAGCAGTACTTC
CASRNYEQYF
>NA|once|TRBV18|TRBJ1-2
TGTGCCAGCTCACCACTTGGGGGATCCGGCTACACCTTC
CASSPLGGSGYTF
>NA|NA|TRBV10-3|TRBJ1-1
TGTGCCTCCTCGGAGGGGAACACTGAAGCTTTCTTT
CASSEGNTEAFF
>NA|NA|TRBV9|TRBJ1-5
TGTGCCAGCAGCGTAGGAGGGTGGAGGGAGGGTCAGCCCCAGCATTTT
CASSVGGWREGQPQHF